The 23 T cell receptor beta chains listed next were all sequenced from one sample in a study of early T cells in non-severe SARS-CoV-2 infection. In TCRdb, the 5' RACE reads were re-called with MiXCR into one record per CDR3 protein. The sample has 60,000 or so distinct CDR3 sequences, 8.5% to 10% seen once; the top ten hold approximately 16%. Input material: whole blood. The receptors stem from an adult who was a healthcare worker with PCR-confirmed SARS-CoV-2 infection or an uninfected control (not recorded which).

Ten or more counts support this clonotype. The chain carries TRBV18 and TRBJ1-1; D is ambiguous. Germline lookup yields CDR1 KGHSH and CDR2 LQKENI. Trimming took 3 bases from V and 2 from J, leaving 7 bases between them. CDR3 size: 13 residues. CDR3 protein: CASSPLVNTEAFF. The CDR3 DNA follows: TGTGCCAGCTCACCTTTGGTTAACACTGAAGCTTTCTTT.

The rearrangement links TRBV28 to TRBJ2-1; 9 positions agree with TRBD2. The CDR3 extends over 15 amino acids. From germline, CDR1 is MDHEN and CDR2 SYDVKM. The J segment lost 6 bases and the V segment lost 5 bases, leaving 8 bases of the junction unmatched. CDR3 loop: CASSTSGRPVNEQFF. CDR3 DNA sequence: TGTGCCAGCAGTACTAGCGGGCGACCTGTCAATGAGCAGTTCTTC.

The chain links TRBV27 to TRBJ2-7; 11 bases line up with TRBD2. V shed 5 bases, J shed 1 base, and the junction held 4 bases outside the gene matches. In germline, CDR1 is MNHEY, CDR2 SMNVEV (reference sequence). CDR3 length: 15 amino acids. As DNA, the CDR3 is TGTGCCAGCAGTCAGACTAGCGGGGCTTCCTACGAGCAGTACTTC. Residues: CASSQTSGASYEQYF.

This clonotype was counted a few times. The gene calls are TRBV5-5 and TRBJ2-3; the D gene could be TRBD1 or TRBD2 (5 bases each). CDR1 and CDR2 (germline): SGHKS, YYEKEE (reference sequence). The CDR3 spans 14 residues. Trimming removed 2 bases at V and 5 bases at J, with 12 bases between. The CDR3: CASSFEGLEDTQYF. CDR3 nucleotides: TGTGCCAGCAGCTTTGAGGGGTTGGAAGATACGCAGTATTTT.

This clonotype was counted only a few times. The gene calls are TRBV21-1 and TRBJ1-2; the table's D call, TRBD1, has no DNA check behind it. TRBV21-1 has pseudogene status. The CDR3 is 14 amino acids. The CDR3 nucleotides are TGTGCCAGCAGCAAATTAGGGGAATTCTACGGCTACACCTTC. Protein sequence: CASSKLGEFYGYTF.

The chain recombines TRBV7-9 with TRBJ1-5, with TRBD1 matching over 8 bases. Germline CDR1 reads SEHNR; CDR2 reads FQNEAQ (reference sequence). The CDR3 runs 16 residues. With V trimmed by 3 bases and J by 0 bases, 4 bases remained unmatched. The CDR3 region is CASSLFGTGSNQPQHF. Here the CDR3 DNA reads TGTGCCAGCAGCTTGTTTGGGACAGGTAGCAATCAGCCCCAGCATTTT.

This clonotype occurred many times. The rearrangement uses TRBV6-2 or TRBV6-3 and TRBJ1-5; D gene uncertain. Germline V gives CDR1 MNHEY, CDR2 SVGEGT. The CDR3 is 15 amino acids. With 2 bases removed from V and 7 bases from J, the gap between germline ends came to 15 bases. CDR3 protein: CASSYLSMSGQPQHF. In DNA, the CDR3 is TGTGCCAGCAGTTACCTATCGATGTCGGGACAGCCCCAGCATTTT.

This clonotype was counted only a few times. This chain's CDR3 is CSARTGQGRNIQYF. In DNA form, the CDR3 reads TGCAGTGCTAGGACGGGACAGGGCAGAAACATTCAGTACTTC. V gene TRBV20-1 combines with J gene TRBJ2-4, with TRBD1 matching over 9 bases. This CDR3 is built from 14 residues. Germline V gene lookup returns CDR1 DFQATT and CDR2 SNEGSKA (reference sequence). V gave up 3 bases and J gave up 6 bases; unmatched junction bases: 6.

At least ten counts were recorded for this clonotype. The chain has TRBV9 and TRBJ1-6, with 7 bases aligning to TRBD1. The CDR3 is 14 residues long. V gave up 4 bases and J gave up 8 bases; unmatched junction bases: 6. Germline V gene data show CDR1 as SGDLS and CDR2 as YYNGEE. The CDR3 bases are TGTGCCAGCAGCTCCAGACAGGGTGATTCACCCCTCCACTTT. It translates to CASSSRQGDSPLHF.

There are many counts of this clonotype. This chain joins TRBV10-2 and TRBJ1-1; D is uncertain. V was shortened by 2 bases and J by 5 bases, with 3 bases between the two germline ends. CDR1 and CDR2 from the germline V gene are WSHSY and SAAADI. CDR3 length: 11 residues. The CDR3 reads CASSEGTEAFF. The CDR3, as DNA: TGCGCCAGCAGTGAGGGTACTGAAGCTTTCTTT.

This clonotype has a count of ten or more. This chain joins TRBV29-1 and TRBJ2-3; 7 bases are a match to TRBD1. V shed 5 bases and J 4 bases; nucleotides not matched to a gene: 6. The CDR3 sequence is 13 residues long. CDR1 is SQVTM, CDR2 ANQGSEA, per germline. In DNA, the CDR3 is TGCAGCGTTTCGAGGGGGCGCGCAGATACGCAGTATTTT. Translated, it gives CSVSRGRADTQYF.

V and J are TRBV2 and TRBJ2-7; a possible D gene is TRBD2 (5 bases). The CDR3 totals 14 residues. Germline V gene lookup returns CDR1 SNHLY and CDR2 FYNNEI. Trimming cost V 5 bases and J 2 bases, with 13 bases left between them. Here the CDR3 DNA reads TGTGCCAGCAGTCTTCAATCGGGAACCTACGAGCAGTACTTC. This codes for CASSLQSGTYEQYF.

This clonotype was observed a handful of times. The chain has TRBV7-9 and TRBJ1-5; unclear D gene. The CDR3 is made up of 14 amino acids. Trimming left V 1 base short and J 4 bases short, with 8 bases between. CDR1 SEHNR and CDR2 FQNEAQ come from the germline V gene (reference sequence). The CDR3 loop is CASSLDPGNQPQHF. The CDR3 nucleotides read TGTGCCAGCAGCTTAGATCCGGGGAATCAGCCCCAGCATTTT.

This clonotype has ten or more counts. The CDR3 reads CASSEQGFSYEQYF. The CDR3 coding sequence is TGTGCCAGCAGTGAGCAGGGGTTCTCCTACGAGCAGTACTTC. The chain recombines TRBV12-3 or TRBV12-4 with TRBJ2-7; a weak D match, TRBD1 (6 bases). Trimming removed 5 bases from V and 0 bases from J, with 11 bases in between. The CDR3 totals 14 residues.

The chain combines TRBV6-2 or TRBV6-3 with TRBJ1-1; D is ambiguous. Per germline, CDR1 MNHEY and CDR2 SVGEGT. The V and J ends lost 7 bases and 4 bases respectively, with 13 bases between them. CDR3 size: 13 residues. The CDR3 DNA reads TGTGCCAGCAAACGGGCGGGGAGCACTGAAGCTTTCTTT. This gives the protein CASKRAGSTEAFF.

This clonotype appeared a few times. This chain links TRBV30 with TRBJ2-1, with TRBD2 matching 8 bases. This CDR3 is built from 12 residues. Per germline, CDR1 GTSNPN and CDR2 SVGIG (reference sequence). The junction had 8 bases not matched to a gene; V was cut back by 5 bases and J by 11 bases. The CDR3 DNA reads TGTGCCTGGGGTGCTGGTAGCGGGAAGCAGTTCTTC. Residues: CAWGAGSGKQFF.

This clonotype was seen a few times. The chain links TRBV19 to TRBJ2-1; D may be TRBD1 or TRBD2 (5 bases each). From germline, CDR1 is LNHDA and CDR2 SQIVND (reference sequence). The CDR3 has 15 residues. V shed 7 bases and J shed 2 bases, with 15 bases lying between them. CDR3 bases: TGTGCCAGTACCATCCGGGACGCTCCCTACAATGAGCAGTTCTTC. Amino acid sequence: CASTIRDAPYNEQFF.

This clonotype showed up many times. The chain uses TRBV10-3 and TRBJ1-6, with 8 bases lining up with TRBD1. V shed 6 bases and J 9 bases; nucleotides not matched to a gene: 7. This CDR3 is 14 amino acids long. The V gene's germline CDR1 is ENHRY and CDR2 SYGVKD. In DNA form, the CDR3 reads TGTGCCATCAGCCCGGGACAGGAGACTTCACCCCTCCACTTT. Translating it yields CAISPGQETSPLHF.

The chain couples TRBV6-2 or TRBV6-3 to TRBJ2-7, with D perhaps TRBD1 or TRBD2 (5 bases each). The V and J ends lost 5 bases and 3 bases respectively, with 17 bases between them. The CDR3 is made up of 15 amino acids. CDR1 and CDR2 (germline): MNHEY, SVGEGT. CDR3 amino acids: CASSNPGPRVYEQYF. The CDR3 region has the DNA TGTGCCAGCAGTAACCCGGGACCACGGGTCTACGAGCAGTACTTC.

This clonotype was detected only a few times. The J gene is TRBJ1-3, the V gene TRBV18; 7 bases are a match to TRBD1. The V gene's germline CDR1 is KGHSH and CDR2 LQKENI. The V segment lost 1 base and the J segment 0 bases; nucleotides outside the gene matches: 9. This CDR3 spans 18 amino acids. CDR3 nucleotides: TGTGCCAGCTCACCACTCACAGCGGGACAGAACTCTGGAAACACCATATATTTT. The encoded protein is CASSPLTAGQNSGNTIYF.

This clonotype was counted many times. J is TRBJ2-5 and V is TRBV28; D is unclear. The germline V gene encodes CDR1 MDHEN and CDR2 SYDVKM. The CDR3 runs to 11 residues. V was trimmed by 7 bases and J by 2 bases, leaving 5 bases between them. The CDR3 region is CASMDQETQYF. CDR3 nucleotides: TGTGCCAGCATGGATCAAGAGACCCAGTACTTC.

The rearrangement links TRBV10-3 to TRBJ2-1; D is unresolved. V was trimmed by 3 bases and J by 2 bases, leaving 11 bases between them. The germline V gene encodes CDR1 ENHRY and CDR2 SYGVKD. The CDR3 has 15 residues. The CDR3 spells CAISEPPGPYNEQFF. The DNA for the CDR3 is TGTGCCATCAGTGAACCTCCCGGGCCCTACAATGAGCAGTTCTTC.

This clonotype has at least ten counts. This chain joins TRBV28 and TRBJ1-1; 8 bases map to TRBD1. CDR3 size: 16 residues. Trimming removed 4 bases from V and 0 bases from J; junction bases left unmatched: 7. The germline V gene has CDR1 MDHEN and CDR2 SYDVKM. The CDR3, as DNA: TGTGCCAGCAGTTCGACAGGGGTTAAGATGAACACTGAAGCTTTCTTT. Protein: CASSSTGVKMNTEAFF.